This paragraph reports one TCR beta chain. The antigen remains unidentified. The entry originates in a study of cytomegalovirus exposure and HLA in healthy donors. The donors were part of the approximately 130-subject validation cohort, which stood apart from the 666-subject first cohort. Trimming took off 0 bases at V and 4 bases at J, with 16 bases between the two ends. The CDR3 extends over 16 amino acids. Germline CDR1 and CDR2: SGDLS and YYNGEE. Method: immunoSEQ multiplex PCR; TCRdb's copy keeps in-frame clones and lacks some. The table records 180,000 or so clones, approximately 89% of them present only once. Study conclusions and caveats: Researchers counted some 150 TCR beta chains as cytomegalovirus-associated.

What was sequenced was PBMCs. The receptor comes from a man aged 30 to 45 in good health and CMV-seropositive. The V gene is TRBV9, the J gene TRBJ1-1, with D possibly TRBD1 on 6 matching bases. The CDR3: CASSVEGHLRGTEAFF. The CDR3 nucleotides read TGTGCCAGCAGCGTAGAGGGACACCTGAGGGGCACTGAAGCTTTCTTT.